These T cell receptor beta chains were read from a single sample in a study of blood T cell repertoires in COVID-19. Clones were read by immunoSEQ multiplex PCR, and TCRdb kept only the in-frame ones, dropping some. The table has about 190,000 clones, almost 90% seen once. The material sequenced was peripheral blood. These receptors came from a man between 45 and 60 years old with acute or convalescent COVID-19. The CDR3 runs from the conserved cysteine through the conserved F or W. Fields, in order: CDR3 length, J gene, V gene, clone size, D gene, CDR3 protein, CDR3 DNA. D genes are given only for firm matches. Rows give clone size only sometimes, using once, few, many, or a class for an expanded clone.

17 | TRBJ2-1 | TRBV7-9 | once | TRBD2 | CASSLVPSGDSYNEQFF | TGTGCCAGCAGCTTAGTCCCTAGCGGGGACTCCTACAATGAGCAGTTCTTC
15 | TRBJ2-2 | TRBV6-2/TRBV6-3 | once | . | CASSSGSLGTGELFF | TGTGCCAGCAGTTCGGGAAGCCTAGGGACCGGGGAGCTGTTTTTT
15 | TRBJ1-6 | TRBV30 | few | . | CAWSVTAGIGSPLHF | TGTGCCTGGAGTGTCACTGCGGGGATAGGTTCACCCCTCCACTTT
13 | TRBJ2-2 | TRBV2 | . | . | CASSLANTGELFF | TGTGCCAGCAGCCTAGCAAACACCGGGGAGCTGTTTTTT
15 | TRBJ2-7 | TRBV18 | . | . | CASSPGGRGGNEQYF | TGTGCCAGCTCACCAGGTGGAAGAGGAGGAAATGAGCAGTACTTC
16 | TRBJ2-3 | TRBV11-2 | . | TRBD2 | CASSSRAGDATDTQYF | TGTGCCAGCAGCTCCAGAGCGGGAGATGCCACAGATACGCAGTATTTT
14 | TRBJ1-1 | TRBV7-9 | . | . | CASSPYRENTEAFF | TGTGCCAGCAGCCCATACAGGGAGAACACTGAAGCTTTCTTT
14 | TRBJ1-2 | TRBV9 | . | TRBD1 | CASTRQGRPYGYTF | TGTGCCAGCACCCGACAGGGACGCCCTTATGGCTACACCTTC
16 | TRBJ2-3 | TRBV4-1 | . | . | CASSPSFNDRRDTQYF | TGCGCCAGCAGCCCCTCCTTCAACGATAGGCGGGATACGCAGTATTTT
15 | TRBJ2-4 | TRBV7-3 | . | . | CASSPLPGAKNIQYF | TGTGCCAGCAGCCCACTGCCGGGGGCCAAAAACATTCAGTACTTC
17 | TRBJ2-1 | TRBV4-1 | . | TRBD2 | CASSRAAGTSALNEQFF | TGCGCCAGCAGCCGAGCGGCCGGGACTAGCGCCCTGAATGAGCAGTTCTTC
13 | TRBJ2-7 | TRBV10-3 | . | TRBD1 | CAILGTASYEQYF | TGTGCCATCCTAGGGACAGCTTCCTACGAGCAGTACTTC
12 | TRBJ1-1 | TRBV6-6 | . | TRBD1 | CASSSPTGKAFF | TGTGCCAGCAGTTCCCCGACAGGGAAAGCTTTCTTT
12 | TRBJ2-3 | TRBV4-2 | . | . | CASSGGADTQYF | TGTGCCAGCAGCGGCGGGGCAGATACGCAGTATTTT
15 | TRBJ2-1 | TRBV5-1 | . | . | CASSLDYLSYNEQFF | TGCGCCAGCAGCTTAGACTACCTCTCCTACAATGAGCAGTTCTTC
14 | TRBJ1-5 | TRBV28 | . | TRBD1 | CASTTGDSNQPQHF | TGTGCCAGCACGACAGGGGATAGCAATCAGCCCCAGCATTTT
14 | TRBJ2-2 | TRBV6-5 | . | TRBD1 | CASSYARGSGELFF | TGTGCCAGCAGTTACGCCAGGGGGTCCGGGGAGCTGTTTTTT
16 | TRBJ2-3 | TRBV5-1 | . | TRBD2 | CASSQGLAEFTDTQYF | TGCGCCAGCAGCCAGGGACTAGCGGAGTTCACAGATACGCAGTATTTT
16 | TRBJ2-6 | TRBV19 | . | TRBD2 | CASSPGLAPGANVLTF | TGTGCCAGTAGTCCCGGACTAGCACCTGGGGCCAACGTCCTGACTTTC
16 | TRBJ2-2 | TRBV7-9 | few | TRBD1 | CASSPWTGANTGELFF | TGTGCCAGCAGCCCTTGGACAGGGGCGAACACCGGGGAGCTGTTTTTT
13 | TRBJ1-5 | TRBV6-5 | . | TRBD1 | CASTWGTDQPQHF | TGTGCCAGCACCTGGGGGACAGATCAGCCCCAGCATTTT
16 | TRBJ2-3 | TRBV15 | . | TRBD2 | CATSRAGRAGADTQYF | TGTGCCACCAGCAGAGCAGGTCGAGCGGGAGCAGATACGCAGTATTTT
16 | TRBJ1-2 | TRBV9 | . | TRBD1 | CASSVEGTGYPYGYTF | TGTGCCAGCAGCGTAGAAGGGACAGGGTACCCCTATGGCTACACCTTC
14 | TRBJ2-2 | TRBV10-3 | . | . | CAISPSTATGELFF | TGTGCCATCAGTCCCTCGACAGCCACCGGGGAGCTGTTTTTT
15 | TRBJ1-5 | TRBV30 | once | TRBD1 | CAWSREGAVNQPQHF | TGTGCCTGGAGTCGGGAGGGGGCCGTCAATCAGCCCCAGCATTTT
16 | TRBJ2-3 | TRBV9 | . | TRBD2 | CASSALSGGPTDTQYF | TGTGCCAGCAGCGCCCTTAGCGGGGGACCCACAGATACGCAGTATTTT
14 | TRBJ2-3 | TRBV6-5 | . | TRBD2 | CASSKLADTDTQYF | TGTGCCAGCAGTAAACTAGCGGACACAGATACGCAGTATTTT
14 | TRBJ2-7 | TRBV18 | once | TRBD1 | CASAVWDRGYEQYF | TGTGCCAGCGCGGTTTGGGACAGGGGCTACGAGCAGTACTTC
16 | TRBJ2-1 | TRBV9 | . | . | CASSLGAGGYYNEQFF | TGTGCCAGCAGCTTAGGGGCTGGGGGCTACTACAATGAGCAGTTCTTC
15 | TRBJ2-3 | TRBV30 | . | . | CAWDPWGQGTDTQYF | TGTGCCTGGGATCCATGGGGCCAGGGCACAGATACGCAGTATTTT
20 | TRBJ1-2 | TRBV27 | . | TRBD1 | CASSLFPPQDRGRDSYGYTF | TGTGCCAGCAGTTTATTCCCTCCCCAGGACAGGGGGCGAGATTCCTATGGCTACACCTTC
13 | TRBJ1-2 | TRBV9 | once | TRBD1 | CASSARGEYGYTF | TGTGCCAGCAGCGCCAGGGGGGAGTATGGCTACACCTTC
19 | TRBJ1-5 | TRBV11-3 | . | TRBD1 | CASSLDIVPGTGGGQPQHF | TGTGCCAGCAGCTTAGATATCGTACCGGGGACAGGGGGCGGGCAGCCCCAGCATTTT
15 | TRBJ1-3 | TRBV27 | . | . | CASSPQGNSGNTIYF | TGTGCCAGCAGCCCACAGGGTAATTCTGGAAACACCATATATTTT
16 | TRBJ2-1 | TRBV10-1 | . | TRBD2 | CASSGSGSGRYNEQFF | TGCGCCAGCAGTGGGTCGGGTAGCGGGAGGTACAATGAGCAGTTCTTC
14 | TRBJ2-7 | TRBV4-1 | . | . | CASSQETVAYEQYF | TGCGCCAGCAGCCAAGAAACTGTAGCCTACGAGCAGTACTTC
12 | TRBJ1-4 | TRBV6-2/TRBV6-3 | few | . | CASSEASEKLFF | TGTGCCAGCAGCGAGGCTAGTGAAAAACTGTTTTTT
14 | TRBJ2-7 | TRBV3-1/TRBV3-2 | . | TRBD1 | CASSDSDRIYEQYF | TGTGCCAGCAGTGATTCGGACAGGATCTACGAGCAGTACTTC
15 | TRBJ2-3 | TRBV28 | . | TRBD1 | CASSFGTGLQDTQYF | TGTGCCAGCAGTTTTGGGACAGGGTTGCAAGATACGCAGTATTTT
17 | TRBJ2-7 | TRBV18 | once | . | CASSPSFGGGGFYEQYF | TGTGCCAGCTCACCTTCTTTTGGGGGAGGTGGGTTCTACGAGCAGTACTTC
11 | TRBJ1-2 | TRBV30 | . | . | CAWSSVGGYTF | TGTGCCTGGAGCTCTGTGGGCGGCTACACCTTC
15 | TRBJ2-1 | TRBV11-3 | . | TRBD2 | CASSLRGGPHNEQFF | TGTGCCAGCAGCCTGCGGGGGGGCCCCCACAATGAGCAGTTCTTC
16 | TRBJ1-3 | TRBV18 | few | TRBD1 | CASSLRGTDSGNTIYF | TGTGCCAGCTCCCTAAGGGGGACAGATTCTGGAAACACCATATATTTT
14 | TRBJ2-7 | TRBV28 | . | . | CASPCSLAAYEQYF | TGTGCCAGCCCCTGCTCGTTAGCAGCCTACGAGCAGTACTTC
14 | TRBJ1-2 | TRBV15 | . | . | CATSTGGYTGGYTF | TGTGCCACCAGCACCGGGGGTTACACGGGAGGCTACACCTTC
13 | TRBJ1-2 | TRBV27 | . | . | CASSSGQSYGYTF | TGTGCCAGCAGTTCAGGACAGAGCTATGGCTACACCTTC